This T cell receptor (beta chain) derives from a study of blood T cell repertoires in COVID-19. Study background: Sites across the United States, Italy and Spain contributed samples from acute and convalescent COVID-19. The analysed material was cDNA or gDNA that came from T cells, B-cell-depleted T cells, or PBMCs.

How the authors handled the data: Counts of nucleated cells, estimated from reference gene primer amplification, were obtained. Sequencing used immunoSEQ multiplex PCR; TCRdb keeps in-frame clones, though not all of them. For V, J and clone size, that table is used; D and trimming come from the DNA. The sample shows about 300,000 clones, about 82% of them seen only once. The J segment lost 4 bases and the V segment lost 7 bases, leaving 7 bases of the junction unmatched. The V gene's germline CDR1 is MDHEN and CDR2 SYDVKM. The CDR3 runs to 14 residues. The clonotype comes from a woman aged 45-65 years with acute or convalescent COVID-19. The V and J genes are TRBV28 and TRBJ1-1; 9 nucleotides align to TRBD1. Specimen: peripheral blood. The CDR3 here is CASTWGQGTTEAFF. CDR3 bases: TGTGCCAGCACCTGGGGACAGGGAACCACTGAAGCTTTCTTT.